This TCR beta chain originates from a study of cytotoxic CD8 clonotypes in ibrutinib-treated CLL. Study overall: By median roughly 5.5 years, roughly twelve had progressed and about 15 stayed remitted; responses had been 2 complete and some 24 partial.

Germline CDR1 GTSNPN, CDR2 SVGIG (reference sequence). The CDR3 runs to 16 residues. Study-wide results and limits: A difference in sampling times existed between sustained-remission and progressing patients. Baseline levels of clonality went above those of age-matched healthy donors and moved with circulating CD8+ T-cell counts. Public clonotypes, rarely seen, contracted or held steady on treatment.

Points on this clone: Its antigen is currently unknown.

Method: immunoSEQ multiplex PCR; TCRdb's copy keeps in-frame clones and lacks some. The sample consists of around 310,000 clones, 80% of them appearing once. This chain connects TRBV30 to TRBJ2-2; maybe TRBD2 (6 bases). The receptor was derived from a human donor with chronic lymphocytic leukemia. This specimen consisted of PBMCs, obtained before ibrutinib treatment. The DNA for the CDR3 is TGTGCTCTGGGGCCAGGAGTGGGAGGATGGACCGGGGAGCTGTTTTTT. Translation gives CALGPGVGGWTGELFF.